This T cell receptor (beta chain) was sequenced for a study of blood T cell repertoires in COVID-19 (dated by TCRdb to the early 2020s). A note on the overall study: Samples from collaborators originated in the United States, Italy and Spain and spanned both the acute and convalescent phases of COVID-19. Subjects who had been exposed to COVID-19, were actively infected with it, or had recovered from it provided the deeply sampled blood TCRbeta repertoires that made up the dataset. The material from the prospective study consisted of cDNA or gDNA derived from T cells, B-cell-depleted T cells, or PBMCs. The repertoires were made available in a free public database intended to serve as a resource for research on the immune response to SARS-CoV-2. HLA class I and class II types, where available, came from metadata supplied by the sample provider rather than from assay-based typing. A de-identified subject ID, COVID-19 status, age in years and sex were almost always included in the sample metadata. The samples were drawn from two sources: the first 160 participants of the ongoing ImmuneRACE study, and 1,000 to 1,500 subjects contributed by 6 global collaborators.

The collaborating institutions used their own protocols to collect whole blood in K2EDTA tubes. For TCRbeta analysis, collaborators shipped samples in one of three forms: frozen whole blood, isolated PBMCs, or DNA extracted from either of those sample types. What the research found in general, with its limitations: The amount of clinical and demographic metadata varied by source and participant and was provided uncurated.

TCRbeta CDR3 regions were amplified from genomic DNA by means of the immunoSEQ Assay, a bias-controlled multiplex PCR. In the source study's methods: Within the assay, amplification of reference gene primers was used to estimate how many nucleated cells each sample contained. Sequence reads were collapsed and filtered to measure the absolute abundance of every unique TCRbeta CDR3 rearrangement. Productive Simpson clonality was computed per sample as the square root of Simpson's diversity index over productive rearrangements. The immuneACCESS repertoire file appears here via TCRdb, limited to in-frame rearrangements. These files lack a portion of the clones; in checked studies, under half of the deficit traces to unresolved V genes, and the cause of the others is not known. The V and J calls and clone size were taken over from that table, and D and trimming were inferred from the DNA. This sample gives 200,000 or so clones in total; just over 85% of them show up just once. The ten largest clonotypes hold 3.5% to 5% of the sample.

Concerning this clone itself: Its antigen is not yet known. No clone much larger than this one lies a single base away; base qualities are absent.

The CDR3 holds 17 amino acids from the cysteine to the phenylalanine. Only CDR3 DNA is held: 51 bases, read in frame from base 1. Unmatched junction bases come to 7, with V trimmed by 3 bases and J by 0 bases. The germline V gene (reference sequence) provides CDR1 GTSNPN and CDR2 SVGIG. The chain joins TRBV30 to TRBJ1-6; 8 junctional bases match TRBD1. The receptor was isolated from a middle-aged man with acute or convalescent COVID-19. The sequenced sample was peripheral blood. The CDR3 sequence is CAWRPRTGRSYNSPLHF. The DNA is as follows: TGTGCCTGGAGGCCGAGGACAGGGCGCTCCTATAATTCACCCCTCCACTTT. With the portions outside the CDR3 filled from the reference TRBV30 and TRBJ1-6 genes, the complete variable region becomes SQTIHQWPATLVQPVGSPLSLECTVEGTSNPNLYWYRQAAGRGLQLLFYSVGIGQISSEVPQNLSASRPQDRQFILSSKKLLLSDSGFYLCAWRPRTGRSYNSPLHFGNGTRLTVT.